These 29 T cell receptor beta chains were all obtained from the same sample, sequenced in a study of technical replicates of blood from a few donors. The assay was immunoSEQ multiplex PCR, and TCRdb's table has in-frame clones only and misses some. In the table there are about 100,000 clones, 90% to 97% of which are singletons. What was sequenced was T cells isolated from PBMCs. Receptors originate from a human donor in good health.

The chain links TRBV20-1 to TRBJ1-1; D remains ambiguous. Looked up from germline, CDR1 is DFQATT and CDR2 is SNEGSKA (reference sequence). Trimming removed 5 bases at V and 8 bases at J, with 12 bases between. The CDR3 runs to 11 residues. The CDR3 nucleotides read TGCAGTGCTTTCCCTAAGATGGAAGCTTTCTTT. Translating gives CSAFPKMEAFF.

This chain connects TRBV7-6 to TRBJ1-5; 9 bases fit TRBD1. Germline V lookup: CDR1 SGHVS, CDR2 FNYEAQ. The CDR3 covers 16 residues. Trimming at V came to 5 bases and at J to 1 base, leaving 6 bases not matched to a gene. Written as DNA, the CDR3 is TGTGCCAGCAGCATAGGGACAGGGACAAGCAATCAGCCCCAGCATTTT. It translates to CASSIGTGTSNQPQHF.

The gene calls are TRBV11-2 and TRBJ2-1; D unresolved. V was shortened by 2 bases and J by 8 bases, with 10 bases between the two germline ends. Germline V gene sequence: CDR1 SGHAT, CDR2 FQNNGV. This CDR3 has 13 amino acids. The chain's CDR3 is CASSLYSVDEQFF. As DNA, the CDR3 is TGTGCCAGCAGCTTATATTCAGTGGATGAGCAGTTCTTC. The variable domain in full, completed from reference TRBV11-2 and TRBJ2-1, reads EAGVAQSPRYKIIEKRQSVAFWCNPISGHATLYWYQQILGQGPKLLIQFQNNGVVDDSQLPKDRFSAERLKGVDSTLKIQPAKLEDSAVYLCASSLYSVDEQFFGPGTRLTVL.

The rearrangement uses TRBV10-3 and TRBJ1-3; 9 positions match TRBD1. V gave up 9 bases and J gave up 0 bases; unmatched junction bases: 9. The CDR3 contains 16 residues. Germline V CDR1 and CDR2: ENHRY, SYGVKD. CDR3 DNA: TGTGCCATAACAGGGGGCGAATCGAACTCTGGAAACACCATATATTTT. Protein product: CAITGGESNSGNTIYF.

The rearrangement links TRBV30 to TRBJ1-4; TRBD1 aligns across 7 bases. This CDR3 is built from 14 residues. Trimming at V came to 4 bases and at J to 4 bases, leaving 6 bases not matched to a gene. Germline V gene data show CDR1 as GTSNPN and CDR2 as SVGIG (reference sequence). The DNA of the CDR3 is TGTGCCTGGAAGCCGGGACAGTTTAATGAAAAACTGTTTTTT. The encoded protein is CAWKPGQFNEKLFF.

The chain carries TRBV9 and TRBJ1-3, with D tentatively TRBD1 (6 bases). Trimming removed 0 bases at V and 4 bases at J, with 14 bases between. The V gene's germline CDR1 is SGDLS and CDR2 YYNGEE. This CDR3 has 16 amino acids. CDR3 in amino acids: CASSVGGGAAGNTIYF. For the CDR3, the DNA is TGTGCCAGCAGCGTAGGTGGGGGGGCAGCAGGAAACACCATATATTTT.

The CDR3 DNA reads TGTGCCAGTAAAGGACAGGGGCTCTACGAGCAGTACTTC. Translating it yields CASKGQGLYEQYF. The rearrangement joins TRBV19 to TRBJ2-7; 9 bases line up with TRBD1. Germline loops: CDR1 LNHDA, CDR2 SQIVND (reference sequence). This CDR3 has 13 amino acids. Trimming at V came to 7 bases and at J to 3 bases, leaving 4 bases not matched to a gene.

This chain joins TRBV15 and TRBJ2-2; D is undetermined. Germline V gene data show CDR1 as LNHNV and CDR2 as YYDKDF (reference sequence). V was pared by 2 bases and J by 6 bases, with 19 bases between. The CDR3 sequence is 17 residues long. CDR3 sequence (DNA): TGTGCCACCAGCAGAAATCAGGTCACCTTCATGTCCGGGGAGCTGTTTTTT. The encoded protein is CATSRNQVTFMSGELFF.

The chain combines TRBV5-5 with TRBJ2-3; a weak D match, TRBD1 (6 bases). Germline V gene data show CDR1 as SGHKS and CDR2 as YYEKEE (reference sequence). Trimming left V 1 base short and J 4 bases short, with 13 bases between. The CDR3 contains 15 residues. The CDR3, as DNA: TGTGCCAGCAGCTTGTGGTACAGGGAATCAGATACGCAGTATTTT. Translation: CASSLWYRESDTQYF.

CDR3: CASSLAGLGYNEQFF. The CDR3 bases are TGTGCCAGCAGTCTAGCGGGTTTGGGGTACAATGAGCAGTTCTTC. The chain couples TRBV27 to TRBJ2-1, with 8 bases that match TRBD2. The CDR3 totals 15 residues. CDR1 and CDR2 (germline): MNHEY, SMNVEV (reference sequence). The trim removed 5 bases at V and 4 bases at J, leaving 7 bases unmatched.

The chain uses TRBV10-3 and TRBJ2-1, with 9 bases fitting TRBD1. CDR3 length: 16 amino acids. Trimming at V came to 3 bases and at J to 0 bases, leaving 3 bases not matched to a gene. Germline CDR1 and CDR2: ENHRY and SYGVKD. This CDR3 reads CAISDGTGNSYNEQFF. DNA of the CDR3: TGTGCCATCAGTGATGGGACAGGGAACTCCTACAATGAGCAGTTCTTC.

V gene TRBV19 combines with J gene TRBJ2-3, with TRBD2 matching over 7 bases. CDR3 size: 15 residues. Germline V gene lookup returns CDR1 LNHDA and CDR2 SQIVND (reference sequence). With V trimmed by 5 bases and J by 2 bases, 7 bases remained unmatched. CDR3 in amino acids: CASSLSGGYTDTQYF. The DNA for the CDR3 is TGTGCCAGTAGTCTTTCGGGGGGTTACACAGATACGCAGTATTTT.

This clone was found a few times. Here the CDR3 DNA reads TGTGCCAGCAGTGACTCGTCTAGCGGGACTGGGGCCAACGTCCTGACTTTC. It is translated as CASSDSSSGTGANVLTF. The chain uses TRBV6-4 and TRBJ2-6; TRBD2 aligns across 9 bases. Germline CDR1 and CDR2: MRHNA and SNTAGT. Losses at the gene ends were 0 bases for V and 2 bases for J; bases not matched to a gene: 2. The CDR3 sequence is 17 residues long.

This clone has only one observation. Here the CDR3 DNA reads TGTGCCAGCAGCCCGGACACTGAAGCTTTCTTT. Encoded protein: CASSPDTEAFF. This chain uses TRBV6-6 with TRBJ1-1; D not certain. V was shortened by 6 bases and J by 3 bases, with 5 bases between the two germline ends. This CDR3 is built from 11 residues. Germline V lookup: CDR1 MNHNY, CDR2 SVGAGI (reference sequence).

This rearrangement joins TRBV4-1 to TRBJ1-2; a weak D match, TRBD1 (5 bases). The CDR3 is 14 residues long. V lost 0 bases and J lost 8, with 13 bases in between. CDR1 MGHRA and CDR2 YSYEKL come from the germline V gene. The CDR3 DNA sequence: TGCGCCAGCAGCCAAGATGGCAGCTGGGGCGGCTACACCTTC. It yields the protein CASSQDGSWGGYTF.

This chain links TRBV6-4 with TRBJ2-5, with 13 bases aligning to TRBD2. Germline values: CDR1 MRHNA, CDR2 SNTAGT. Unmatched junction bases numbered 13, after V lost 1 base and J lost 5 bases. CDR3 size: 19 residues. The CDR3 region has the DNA TGTGCCAGCAGTGACTTCGGACTAGCGGGAGACCCTCGGTATGAGACCCAGTACTTC. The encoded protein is CASSDFGLAGDPRYETQYF.

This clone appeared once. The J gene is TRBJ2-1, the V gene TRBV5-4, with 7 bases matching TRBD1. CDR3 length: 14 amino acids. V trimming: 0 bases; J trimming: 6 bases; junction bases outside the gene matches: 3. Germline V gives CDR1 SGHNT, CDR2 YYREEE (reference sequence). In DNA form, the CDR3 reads TGTGCCAGCAGCTTGGACAGGGGTTTCAATGAGCAGTTCTTC. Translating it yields CASSLDRGFNEQFF.

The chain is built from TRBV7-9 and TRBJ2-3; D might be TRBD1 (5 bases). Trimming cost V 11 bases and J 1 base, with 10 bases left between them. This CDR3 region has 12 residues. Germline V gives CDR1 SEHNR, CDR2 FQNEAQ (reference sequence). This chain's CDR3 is CALYRRTDTQYF. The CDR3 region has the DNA TGTGCCCTGTACAGGCGCACAGATACGCAGTATTTT.

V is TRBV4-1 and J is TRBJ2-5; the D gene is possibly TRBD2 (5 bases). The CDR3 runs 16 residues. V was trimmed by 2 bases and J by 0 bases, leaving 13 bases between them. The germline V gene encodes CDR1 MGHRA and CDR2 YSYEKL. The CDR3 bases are TGCGCCAGCAGCCAACTAGACGGGGAGTACCAAGAGACCCAGTACTTC. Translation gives CASSQLDGEYQETQYF.

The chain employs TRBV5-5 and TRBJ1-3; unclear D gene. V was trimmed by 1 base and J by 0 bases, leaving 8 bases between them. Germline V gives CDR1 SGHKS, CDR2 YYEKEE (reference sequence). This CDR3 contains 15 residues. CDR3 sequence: CASSLSGSSGNTIYF. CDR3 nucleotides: TGTGCCAGCAGCTTGTCGGGGAGCTCTGGAAACACCATATATTTT. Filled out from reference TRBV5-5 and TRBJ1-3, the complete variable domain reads DAGVTQSPTHLIKTRGQQVTLRCSPISGHKSVSWYQQVLGQGPQFIFQYYEKEERGRGNFPDRFSARQFPNYSSELNVNALLLGDSALYLCASSLSGSSGNTIYFGEGSWLTVV.

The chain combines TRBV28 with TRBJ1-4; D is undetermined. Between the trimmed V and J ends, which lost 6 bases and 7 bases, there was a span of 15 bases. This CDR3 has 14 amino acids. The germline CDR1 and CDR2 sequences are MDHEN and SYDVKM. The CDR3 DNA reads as TGTGCCAGCAGCCTCCATAGACCAGGTGAAAAACTGTTTTTT. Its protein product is CASSLHRPGEKLFF. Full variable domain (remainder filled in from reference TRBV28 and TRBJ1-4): DVKVTQSSRYLVKRTGEKVFLECVQDMDHENMFWYRQDPGLGLRLIYFSYDVKMKEKGDIPEGYSVSREKKERFSLILESASTNQTSMYLCASSLHRPGEKLFFGSGTQLSVL.

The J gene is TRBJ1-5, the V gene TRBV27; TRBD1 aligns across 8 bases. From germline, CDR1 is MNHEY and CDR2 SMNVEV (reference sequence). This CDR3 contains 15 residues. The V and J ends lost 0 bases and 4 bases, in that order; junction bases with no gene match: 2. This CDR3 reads CASSLSRGQNQPQHF. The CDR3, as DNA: TGTGCCAGCAGTTTATCCAGGGGGCAGAATCAGCCCCAGCATTTT.

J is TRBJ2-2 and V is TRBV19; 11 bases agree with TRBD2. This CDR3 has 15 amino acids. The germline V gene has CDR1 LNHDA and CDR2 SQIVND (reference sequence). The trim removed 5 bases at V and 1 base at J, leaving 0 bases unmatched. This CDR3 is CASSLAGGNTGELFF. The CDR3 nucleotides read TGTGCCAGTAGTCTAGCGGGAGGGAACACCGGGGAGCTGTTTTTT.

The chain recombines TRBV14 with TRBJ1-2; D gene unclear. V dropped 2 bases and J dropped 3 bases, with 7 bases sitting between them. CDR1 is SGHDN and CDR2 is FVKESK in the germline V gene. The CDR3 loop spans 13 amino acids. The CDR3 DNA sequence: TGTGCCAGCAGCCAAACAGTTTACTATGGCTACACCTTC. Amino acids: CASSQTVYYGYTF.

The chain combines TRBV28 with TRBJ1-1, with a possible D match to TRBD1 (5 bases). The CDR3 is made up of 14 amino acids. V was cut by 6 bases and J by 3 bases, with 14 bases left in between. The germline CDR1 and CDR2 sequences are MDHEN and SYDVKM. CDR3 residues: CASSPTVFDTEAFF. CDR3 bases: TGTGCCAGCAGCCCGACAGTTTTTGACACTGAAGCTTTCTTT.

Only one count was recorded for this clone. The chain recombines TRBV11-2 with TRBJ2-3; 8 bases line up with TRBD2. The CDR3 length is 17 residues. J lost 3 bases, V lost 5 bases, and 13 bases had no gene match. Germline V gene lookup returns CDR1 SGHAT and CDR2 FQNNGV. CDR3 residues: CASSPSGGREITDTQYF. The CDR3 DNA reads TGTGCCAGCAGCCCATCGGGAGGGCGGGAGATAACAGATACGCAGTATTTT.

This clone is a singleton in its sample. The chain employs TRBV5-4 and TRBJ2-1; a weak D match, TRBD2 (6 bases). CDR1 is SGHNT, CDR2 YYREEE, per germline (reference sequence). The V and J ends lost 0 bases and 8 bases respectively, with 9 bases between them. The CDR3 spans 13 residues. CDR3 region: CASSLGPGDEQFF. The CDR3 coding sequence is TGTGCCAGCAGCTTGGGGCCGGGAGATGAGCAGTTCTTC. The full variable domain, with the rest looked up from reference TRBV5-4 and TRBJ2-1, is ETGVTQSPTHLIKTRGQQVTLRCSSQSGHNTVSWYQQALGQGPQFIFQYYREEENGRGNFPPRFSGLQFPNYSSELNVNALELDDSALYLCASSLGPGDEQFFGPGTRLTVL.

The CDR3 DNA is TGTGCCAGTAAATCCGAGGCAAGGGCTTTCTTT. Encoded protein: CASKSEARAFF. This chain links TRBV19 with TRBJ1-1; the D is unclear. Looked up from germline, CDR1 is LNHDA and CDR2 is SQIVND (reference sequence). This CDR3 spans 11 amino acids. Trimming pared 7 bases from V and 11 bases from J, leaving 14 bases between.

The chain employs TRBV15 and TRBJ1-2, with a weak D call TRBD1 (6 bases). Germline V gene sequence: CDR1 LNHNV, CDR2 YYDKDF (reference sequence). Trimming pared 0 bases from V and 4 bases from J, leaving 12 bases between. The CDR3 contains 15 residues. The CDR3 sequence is CATSRDLGQTYGYTF. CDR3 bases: TGTGCCACCAGCAGAGATCTTGGACAGACCTATGGCTACACCTTC.